The following is a T cell receptor beta chain sequence with its context. The antigen it binds to is not known. Base qualities are not provided; no much larger clone lies one nucleotide away. TCRbeta CDR3 regions were amplified from genomic DNA using the immunoSEQ Assay, a bias-controlled multiplex PCR. Per the original workflow: The number of nucleated cells in each sample was estimated from the amplification of reference gene primers within the assay. Sequence reads were collapsed and filtered to measure the absolute abundance of every unique TCRbeta CDR3 rearrangement. For each sample, productive Simpson clonality was calculated by taking the square root of Simpson's diversity index across productive rearrangements. Drawn from immuneACCESS, this table holds only the in-frame rearrangements with V and J called that TCRdb kept. Clones are partly lost; checked studies trace under half to an unresolved V gene and leave the rest unexplained. The V and J calls and clone size were taken over from that table, and D and trimming were inferred from the DNA. This sample has approximately 350,000 clones in its table, and over 75% of those were observed once. Clones ranked in the top ten supply 2.5% to 3% of the sample.

Enrolling through a virtual design, the prospective study's participants ranged in age from roughly 18 to 90 years and lived across 20 to 30 United States geographic areas. In the prospective study, participants were assigned to cohorts based on the clinical history participants reported in a screening survey and a study questionnaire. ImmuneRACE Cohort 3 recovered participants were defined by two consecutive negative NP/OP PCR tests, healthcare professional clearance, or symptom resolution. Mobile phlebotomists in the prospective study collected whole blood, serum and a nasopharyngeal or oropharyngeal swab from every participant. Over a roughly 2-month period, participants in the prospective study had the option of providing additional blood draws and questionnaires. Before DNA extraction, prospective study blood samples were shipped either frozen or at room temperature. The data originate from a study of blood T cell repertoires in COVID-19 (TCRdb year 2020). Some background on the complete study: Samples from collaborators originated in the United States, Italy and Spain and spanned both the acute and convalescent phases of COVID-19. The material from the prospective study consisted of cDNA or gDNA derived from T cells, B-cell-depleted T cells, or PBMCs. The dataset comprised deeply sampled blood TCRbeta repertoires from subjects exposed to, actively infected with, or recovered from COVID-19. The repertoires were released in a freely available public database meant as a resource for research on the immune response to SARS-CoV-2. Samples were obtained from the ongoing ImmuneRACE study (first 160 participants) and from 1,254 subjects provided by 6 global collaborators. A de-identified subject ID, COVID-19 status, age in years and sex were almost always included in the sample metadata. Where available, HLA class I and class II types were taken from metadata supplied by the sample provider and were not determined by assay-based typing.

A distance of 11 bases separates the germline ends of V and J, which lose 4 bases and 1 base respectively. The germline V gene yields SGHRS for CDR1 and YFSETQ for CDR2. There are 14 amino acids in the CDR3, from cysteine to phenylalanine inclusive. Kept here is only the CDR3 DNA, which spans 42 bases and is read in frame from base 1. Paper-wide results and their limitations: Clinical and demographic metadata were provided uncurated, with the amount varying by source and participant.

Specimen: PBMCs or T cells enriched from blood (not recorded which). The chain is made from TRBV5-1 and TRBJ1-1; the D segment could be TRBD1, given 5 matching bases. The sequence was collected from a woman aged 25 to 39 who had recovered from COVID-19. The bases are TGCGCCAGCAGCCCCCACGGGGGGAACACTGAAGCTTTCTTT. Its coded protein is CASSPHGGNTEAFF.